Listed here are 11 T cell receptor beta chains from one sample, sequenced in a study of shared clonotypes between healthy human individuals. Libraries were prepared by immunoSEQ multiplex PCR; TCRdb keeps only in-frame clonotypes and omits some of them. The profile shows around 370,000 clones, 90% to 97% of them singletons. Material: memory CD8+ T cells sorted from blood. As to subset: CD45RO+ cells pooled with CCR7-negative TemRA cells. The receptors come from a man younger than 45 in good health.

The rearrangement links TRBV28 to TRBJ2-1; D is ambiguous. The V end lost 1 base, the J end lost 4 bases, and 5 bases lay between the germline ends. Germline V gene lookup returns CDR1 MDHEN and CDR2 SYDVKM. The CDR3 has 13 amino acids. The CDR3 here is CASSLSVYNEQFF. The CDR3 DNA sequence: TGTGCCAGCAGTTTATCTGTTTACAATGAGCAGTTCTTC.

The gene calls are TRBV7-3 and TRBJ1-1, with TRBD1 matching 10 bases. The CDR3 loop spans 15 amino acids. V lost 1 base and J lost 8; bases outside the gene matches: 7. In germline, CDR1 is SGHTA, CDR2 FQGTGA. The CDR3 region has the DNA TGTGCCAGCAGCTTAAAGGGACAGGGGTTTTGGGAAGCTTTCTTT. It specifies CASSLKGQGFWEAFF.

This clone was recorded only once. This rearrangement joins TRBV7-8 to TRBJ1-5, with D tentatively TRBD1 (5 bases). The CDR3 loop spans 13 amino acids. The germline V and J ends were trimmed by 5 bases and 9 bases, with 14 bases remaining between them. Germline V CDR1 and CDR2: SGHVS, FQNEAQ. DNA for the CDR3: TGTGCCAGCAGCCCCCCGGGACTCATGCCCCAGCATTTT. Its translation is CASSPPGLMPQHF.

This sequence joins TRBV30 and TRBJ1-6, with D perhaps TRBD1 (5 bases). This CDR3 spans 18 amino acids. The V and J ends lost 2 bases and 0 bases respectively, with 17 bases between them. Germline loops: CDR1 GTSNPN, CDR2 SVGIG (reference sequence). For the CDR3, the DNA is TGTGCCTGGAGTTCGACCAGGGTTTATGGCTCCTATAATTCACCCCTCCACTTT. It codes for CAWSSTRVYGSYNSPLHF.

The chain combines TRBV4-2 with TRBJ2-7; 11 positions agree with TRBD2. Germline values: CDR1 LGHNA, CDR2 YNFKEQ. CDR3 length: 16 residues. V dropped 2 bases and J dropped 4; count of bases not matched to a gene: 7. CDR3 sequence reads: CASSQRLAGTPYEQYF. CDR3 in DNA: TGTGCCAGCAGCCAACGACTAGCGGGGACCCCGTACGAGCAGTACTTC.

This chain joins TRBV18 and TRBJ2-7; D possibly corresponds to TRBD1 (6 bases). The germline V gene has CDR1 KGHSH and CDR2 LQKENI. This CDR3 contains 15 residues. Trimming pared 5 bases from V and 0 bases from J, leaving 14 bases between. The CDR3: CASSMASRGSYEQYF. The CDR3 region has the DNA TGTGCCAGCTCAATGGCCTCCAGGGGCTCCTACGAGCAGTACTTC.

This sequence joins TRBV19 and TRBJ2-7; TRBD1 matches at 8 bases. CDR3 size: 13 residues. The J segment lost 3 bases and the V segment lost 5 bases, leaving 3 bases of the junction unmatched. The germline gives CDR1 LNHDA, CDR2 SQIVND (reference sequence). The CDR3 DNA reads TGTGCCAGTAGTGGGACAGGCTACTACGAGCAGTACTTC. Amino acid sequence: CASSGTGYYEQYF.

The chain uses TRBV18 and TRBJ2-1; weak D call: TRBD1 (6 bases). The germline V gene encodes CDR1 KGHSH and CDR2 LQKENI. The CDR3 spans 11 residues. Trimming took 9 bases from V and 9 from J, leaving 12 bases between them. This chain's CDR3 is CASYRVSEQFF. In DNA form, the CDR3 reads TGTGCCAGTTACAGGGTTAGTGAGCAGTTCTTC. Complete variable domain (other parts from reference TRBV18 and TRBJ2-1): NAGVMQNPRHLVRRRGQEARLRCSPMKGHSHVYWYRQLPEEGLKFMVYLQKENIIDESGMPKERFSAEFPKEGPSILRIQQVVRGDSAAYFCASYRVSEQFFGPGTRLTVL.

DNA for the CDR3: TGTGCCAGCACCAGAAGTCCAACTAATGAAAAACTGTTTTTT. This translates into CASTRSPTNEKLFF. The chain recombines TRBV6-1 with TRBJ1-4, with D unclear. V was cut by 7 bases and J by 0 bases, with 9 bases left in between. Germline lookup yields CDR1 MNHNS and CDR2 SASEGT. This CDR3 region has 14 residues.

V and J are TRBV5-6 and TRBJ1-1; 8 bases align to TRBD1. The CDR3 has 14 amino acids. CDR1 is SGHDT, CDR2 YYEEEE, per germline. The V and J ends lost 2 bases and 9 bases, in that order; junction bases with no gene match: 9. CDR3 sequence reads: CASSFRTGRAKAFF. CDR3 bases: TGTGCCAGCAGCTTTCGGACAGGGAGGGCGAAAGCTTTCTTT. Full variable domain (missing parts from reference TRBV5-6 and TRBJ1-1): DAGVTQSPTHLIKTRGQQVTLRCSPKSGHDTVSWYQQALGQGPQFIFQYYEEEERQRGNFPDRFSGHQFPNYSSELNVNALLLGDSALYLCASSFRTGRAKAFFGQGTRLTVV.

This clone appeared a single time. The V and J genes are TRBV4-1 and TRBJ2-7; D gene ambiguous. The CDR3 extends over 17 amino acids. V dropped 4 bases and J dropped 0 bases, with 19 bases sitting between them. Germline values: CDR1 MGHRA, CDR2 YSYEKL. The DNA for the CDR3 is TGCGCCAGCAGCCCCAGGCGCAGGTGCCTTATCTCCTACGAGCAGTACTTC. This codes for CASSPRRRCLISYEQYF.